This T cell receptor (beta chain) originates from a study of vaccination and CD4 T cells after COVID-19. Study context: The authors gave control cultures a CEFX pool, an HIV-1 Nef pool, or no peptide.

Germline V gene lookup returns CDR1 DFQATT and CDR2 SNEGSKA (reference sequence). This CDR3 is built from 14 residues. The junction had 7 bases not matched to a gene; V was cut back by 3 bases and J by 4 bases. This clonotype was seen a few times. The target antigen is unknown. Sequenced with the Oncomine TCR Beta short-read assay was DNA taken from cultured CD4+ T cells. Extraction of genomic DNA was performed on cultured CD4+ T cells. Using its own MiXCR run on the PCR reads, TCRdb lists one record per CDR3 protein. The repertoire holds around 11,000 distinct CDR3 sequences, with 30% to 50% as singletons. Treatment given: approximately 10-day PBMC culture with coronavirus spike peptide pools or control peptides (ViraFEST assay). It was before the COVID-19 pandemic (2011-2018) that the unexposed donor's CD4+ T cells were collected. Investigators exposed CD4+ T cells from unexposed donors to SARS-CoV-2 S/N and four cold-coronavirus spikes, as cells permitted.

The material sequenced was CD4+ T cells from blood, cultured in vitro. The source is a human donor in good health. The rearrangement joins TRBV20-1 to TRBJ2-5, with TRBD1 identical over 8 bases. In nucleotides, the CDR3 is TGCAGTGCTAGTTTTGGCAGGGGGCGAGAGACCCAGTACTTC. Translating gives CSASFGRGRETQYF.